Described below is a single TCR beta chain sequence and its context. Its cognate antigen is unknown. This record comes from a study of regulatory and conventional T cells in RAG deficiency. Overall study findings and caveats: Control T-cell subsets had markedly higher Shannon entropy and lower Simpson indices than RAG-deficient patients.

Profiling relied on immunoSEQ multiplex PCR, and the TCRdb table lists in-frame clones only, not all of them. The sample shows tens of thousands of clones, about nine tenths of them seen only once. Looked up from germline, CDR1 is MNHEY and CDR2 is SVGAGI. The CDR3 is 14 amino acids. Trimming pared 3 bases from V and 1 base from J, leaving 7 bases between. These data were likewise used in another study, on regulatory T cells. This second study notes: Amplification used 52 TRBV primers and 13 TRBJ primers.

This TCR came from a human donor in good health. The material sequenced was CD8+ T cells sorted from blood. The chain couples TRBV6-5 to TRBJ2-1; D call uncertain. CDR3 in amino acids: CASSYGPSYNEQFF. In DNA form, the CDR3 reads TGTGCCAGCAGTTATGGACCATCCTACAATGAGCAGTTCTTC.